The clone carrying this T cell receptor (beta chain) was observed once. Amplification yielded TCR beta CDR3 regions, with RNA transcripts as the source. First-round RT-PCR of the TCR CDR3 relied on the HTBI primer set. TCRdb re-derived calls from the multiplex PCR reads in MiXCR, one entry per CDR3 protein. The repertoire consists of 700,000 to 950,000 distinct CDR3 sequences, with roughly a third occurring once and the leading ten covering around a third. This sample is part of a study of T cells in Graves' hyperthyroidism and ophthalmopathy. The TCR sequence derives from a woman in her forties with Graves' hyperthyroidism. Sequencing used blood.

The chain's CDR3 is CASSQTAWNTEAFF. The CDR3, as DNA: TGTGCCAGCAGCCAGACGGCTTGGAACACTGAAGCTTTCTTT. The chain links TRBV5-5 to TRBJ1-1; no reliable D call. This CDR3 is built from 14 residues. Trimming removed 4 bases at V and 1 base at J, with 11 bases between. Germline CDR1 SGHKS, CDR2 YYEKEE (reference sequence).